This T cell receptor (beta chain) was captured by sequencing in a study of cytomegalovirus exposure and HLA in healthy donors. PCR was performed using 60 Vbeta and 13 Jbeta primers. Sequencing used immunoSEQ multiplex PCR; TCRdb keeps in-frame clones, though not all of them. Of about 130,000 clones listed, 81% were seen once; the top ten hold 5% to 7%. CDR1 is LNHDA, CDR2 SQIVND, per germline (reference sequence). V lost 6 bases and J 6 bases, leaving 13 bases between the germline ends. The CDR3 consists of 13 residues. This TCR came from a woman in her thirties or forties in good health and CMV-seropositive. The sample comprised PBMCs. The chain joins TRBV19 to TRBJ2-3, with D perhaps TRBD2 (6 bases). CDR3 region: CASRLTSLDTQYF. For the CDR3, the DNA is TGTGCCAGTAGGCTCACTAGCCTCGATACGCAGTATTTT.